The T cell receptor (beta chain) described here comes from a study of blood T cell repertoires in COVID-19. CDR3 length equals 16 residues. V gave up 2 bases and J gave up 4 bases, with 16 bases separating them. CDR1 is MDHEN, CDR2 SYDVKM, per germline. The protocol was immunoSEQ multiplex PCR, while the TCRdb copy is restricted to in-frame clones and leaves out a portion. The repertoire has roughly 300,000 clones, around 87% of them found once; the top ten carry roughly 5%. The chain employs TRBV28 and TRBJ2-3; D possibly corresponds to TRBD2 (5 bases). The sample consisted of PBMCs or T cells enriched from blood (not recorded which). The sequence was collected from a woman aged 30 to 39 who had recovered from COVID-19. CDR3 DNA sequence: TGTGCCAGCAGTTTACCCCCGCCTAGCATCCCAGATACGCAGTATTTT. This codes for CASSLPPPSIPDTQYF.